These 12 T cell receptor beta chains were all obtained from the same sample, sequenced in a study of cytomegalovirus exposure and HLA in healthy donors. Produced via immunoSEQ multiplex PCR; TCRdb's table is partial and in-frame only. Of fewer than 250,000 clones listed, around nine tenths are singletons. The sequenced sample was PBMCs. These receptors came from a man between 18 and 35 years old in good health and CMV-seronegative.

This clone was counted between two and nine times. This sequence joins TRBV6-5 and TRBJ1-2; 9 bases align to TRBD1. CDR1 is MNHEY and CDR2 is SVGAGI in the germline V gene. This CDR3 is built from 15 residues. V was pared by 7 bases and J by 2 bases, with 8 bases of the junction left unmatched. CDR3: CASNSGTGSNYGYTF. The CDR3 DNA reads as TGTGCCAGCAACTCGGGGACAGGGTCCAACTATGGCTACACCTTC.

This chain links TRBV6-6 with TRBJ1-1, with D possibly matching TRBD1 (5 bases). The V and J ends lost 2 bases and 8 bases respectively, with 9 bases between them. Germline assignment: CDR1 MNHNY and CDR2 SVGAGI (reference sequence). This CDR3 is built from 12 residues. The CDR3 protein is CASSYMGREAFF. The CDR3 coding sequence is TGTGCCAGCAGTTACATGGGGCGCGAAGCTTTCTTT.

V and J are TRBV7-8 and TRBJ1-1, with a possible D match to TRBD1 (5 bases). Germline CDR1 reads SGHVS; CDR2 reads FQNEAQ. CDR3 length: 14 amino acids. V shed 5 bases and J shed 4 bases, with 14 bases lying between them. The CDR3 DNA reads TGTGCCAGCAGCCCGTACCGGGGGAGCACTGAAGCTTTCTTT. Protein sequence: CASSPYRGSTEAFF. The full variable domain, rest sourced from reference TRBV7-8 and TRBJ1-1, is GAGVSQSPRYKVAKRGQDVALRCDPISGHVSLFWYQQALGQGPEFLTYFQNEAQLDKSGLPSDRFFAERPEGSVSTLKIQRTQQEDSAVYLCASSPYRGSTEAFFGQGTRLTVV.

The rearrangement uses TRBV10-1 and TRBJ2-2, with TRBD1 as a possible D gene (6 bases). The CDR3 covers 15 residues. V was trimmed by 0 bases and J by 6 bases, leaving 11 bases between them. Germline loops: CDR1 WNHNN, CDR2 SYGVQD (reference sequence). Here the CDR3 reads CASSESTGFPGELFF. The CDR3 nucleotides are TGCGCCAGCAGTGAGTCCACAGGGTTCCCCGGGGAGCTGTTTTTT.

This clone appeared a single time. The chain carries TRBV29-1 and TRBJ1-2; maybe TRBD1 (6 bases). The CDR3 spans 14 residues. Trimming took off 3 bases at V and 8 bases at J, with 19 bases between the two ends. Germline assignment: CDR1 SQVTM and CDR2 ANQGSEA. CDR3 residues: CSVDYTPGVGGYTF. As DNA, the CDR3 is TGCAGCGTTGACTATACCCCAGGGGTCGGCGGCTACACCTTC.

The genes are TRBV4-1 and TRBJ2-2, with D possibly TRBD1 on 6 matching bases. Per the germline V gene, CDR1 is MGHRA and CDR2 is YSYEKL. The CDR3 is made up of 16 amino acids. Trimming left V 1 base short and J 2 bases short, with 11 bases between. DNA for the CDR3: TGCGCCAGCAGCCAAGCCGGGACACCAAACACCGGGGAGCTGTTTTTT. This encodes CASSQAGTPNTGELFF.

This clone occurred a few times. The CDR3 bases are TGCAGTGCTAGAGAACAGCGGGAGCAGTTCTTC. Protein sequence: CSAREQREQFF. This chain joins TRBV20-1 and TRBJ2-1; D possibly corresponds to TRBD2 (5 bases). The CDR3 is 11 residues long. V was clipped by 0 bases and J by 10 bases, with 7 bases between them. Germline V gene sequence: CDR1 DFQATT, CDR2 SNEGSKA (reference sequence).

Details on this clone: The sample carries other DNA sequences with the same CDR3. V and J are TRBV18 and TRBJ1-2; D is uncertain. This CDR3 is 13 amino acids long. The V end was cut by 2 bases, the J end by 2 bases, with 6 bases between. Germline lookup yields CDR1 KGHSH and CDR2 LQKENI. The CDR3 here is CASSPGGNYGYTF. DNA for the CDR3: TGTGCCAGCTCACCAGGAGGGAACTATGGCTACACCTTC.

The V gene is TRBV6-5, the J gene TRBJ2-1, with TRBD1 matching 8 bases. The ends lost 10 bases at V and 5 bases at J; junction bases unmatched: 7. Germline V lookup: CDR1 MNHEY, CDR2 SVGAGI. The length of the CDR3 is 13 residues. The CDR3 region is CATGQGVDNEQFF. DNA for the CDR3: TGTGCCACCGGACAGGGAGTCGACAATGAGCAGTTCTTC.

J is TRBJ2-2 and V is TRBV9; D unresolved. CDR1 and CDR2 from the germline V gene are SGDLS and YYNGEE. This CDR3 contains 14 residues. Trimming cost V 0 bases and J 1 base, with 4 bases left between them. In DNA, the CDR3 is TGTGCCAGCAGCGTAGGAGGGAACACCGGGGAGCTGTTTTTT. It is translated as CASSVGGNTGELFF.

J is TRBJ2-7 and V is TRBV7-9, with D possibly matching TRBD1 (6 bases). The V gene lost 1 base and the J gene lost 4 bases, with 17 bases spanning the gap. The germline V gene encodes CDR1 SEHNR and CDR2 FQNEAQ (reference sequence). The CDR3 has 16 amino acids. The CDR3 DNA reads TGTGCCAGCAGCTTAGTCCAGGGGCTGGTCGTTTACGAGCAGTACTTC. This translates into CASSLVQGLVVYEQYF.

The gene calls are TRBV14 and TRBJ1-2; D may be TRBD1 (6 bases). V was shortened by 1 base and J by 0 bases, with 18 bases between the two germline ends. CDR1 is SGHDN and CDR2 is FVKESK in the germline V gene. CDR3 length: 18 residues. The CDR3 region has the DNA TGTGCCAGCAGCCAAGGGGGATCTACAGGGCTAGCTAACTATGGCTACACCTTC. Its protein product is CASSQGGSTGLANYGYTF.